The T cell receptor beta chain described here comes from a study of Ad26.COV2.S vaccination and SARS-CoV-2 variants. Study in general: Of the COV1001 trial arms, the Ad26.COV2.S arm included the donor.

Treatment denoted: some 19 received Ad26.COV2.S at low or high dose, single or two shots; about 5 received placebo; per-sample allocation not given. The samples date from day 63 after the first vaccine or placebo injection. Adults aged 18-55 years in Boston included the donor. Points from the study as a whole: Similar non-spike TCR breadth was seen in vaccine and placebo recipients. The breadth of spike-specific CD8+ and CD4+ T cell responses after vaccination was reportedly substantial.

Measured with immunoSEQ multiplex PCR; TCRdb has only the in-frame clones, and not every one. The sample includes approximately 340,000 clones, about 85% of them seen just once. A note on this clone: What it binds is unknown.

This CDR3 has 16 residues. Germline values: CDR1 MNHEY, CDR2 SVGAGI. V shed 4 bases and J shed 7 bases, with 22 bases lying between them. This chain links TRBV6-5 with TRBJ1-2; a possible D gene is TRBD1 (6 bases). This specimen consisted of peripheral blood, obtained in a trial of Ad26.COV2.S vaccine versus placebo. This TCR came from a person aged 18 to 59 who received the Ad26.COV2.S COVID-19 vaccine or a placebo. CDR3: CASSSSGRGAYGGYTF. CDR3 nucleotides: TGTGCCAGCAGTTCTTCAGGGAGGGGGGCGTATGGTGGCTACACCTTC.